Following are 23 T cell receptor beta chains from one sample sequenced in a study of blood T cell repertoires in COVID-19. Generated by immunoSEQ multiplex PCR, the TCRdb table keeps only in-frame clones and is missing some. The sample has 200,000 to 250,000 clones, about 90% seen once. What was sequenced was peripheral blood. The receptors originated from a woman between 18 and 29 years old who had recovered from COVID-19.

CDR3 region: CAWSGDRSSYEQYF. For the CDR3, the DNA is TGTGCCTGGAGTGGGGACAGGAGCTCCTACGAGCAGTACTTC. The chain combines TRBV30 with TRBJ2-7, with TRBD1 matching over 8 bases. Per the germline V gene, CDR1 is GTSNPN and CDR2 is SVGIG (reference sequence). This CDR3 comprises 14 residues. The V gene end was trimmed by 1 base and the J gene end by 0 bases; junction bases not matched to a gene: 2.

Here the CDR3 DNA reads TGCGCCAGCAGCCAAGTATTAAAACTAGCGGGAGGGCTCGGGGAGCTGTTTTTT. It translates to CASSQVLKLAGGLGELFF. The chain recombines TRBV4-1 with TRBJ2-2, with TRBD2 matching 13 bases. CDR3 length: 18 residues. The junction had 9 bases not matched to a gene; V was cut back by 1 base and J by 7 bases. Germline CDR1 MGHRA, CDR2 YSYEKL.

V gene TRBV12-3 or TRBV12-4 combines with J gene TRBJ2-7; unclear D gene. Between the trimmed V and J ends, which lost 4 bases and 0 bases, there was a span of 7 bases. This CDR3 is 13 amino acids long. The CDR3 DNA sequence: TGTGCCAGCAGTTATAGTAGCTCCTACGAGCAGTACTTC. It yields the protein CASSYSSSYEQYF.

V gene TRBV6-5 combines with J gene TRBJ1-2, with D perhaps TRBD1 (5 bases). Germline CDR1 is MNHEY and CDR2 is SVGAGI. The length of the CDR3 is 12 residues. V shed 11 bases and J shed 4 bases, with 14 bases lying between them. The CDR3 spells CAGGWAAYGYTF. The CDR3 nucleotides read TGTGCCGGGGGGTGGGCAGCCTATGGCTACACCTTC.

V gene TRBV9 combines with J gene TRBJ2-1; no clear D. The CDR3 is 13 amino acids. CDR1 and CDR2 (germline): SGDLS, YYNGEE. V lost 4 bases and J lost 9, with 14 bases in between. The CDR3 DNA follows: TGTGCCAGCAGCCCCGGCCCGTCTAGTGAGCAGTTCTTC. Translating gives CASSPGPSSEQFF.

The table lists this clone with a count of one. The rearrangement joins TRBV29-1 to TRBJ1-1; D remains ambiguous. The CDR3 sequence is 14 residues long. V was cut by 3 bases and J by 0 bases, with 11 bases left in between. CDR1 and CDR2 (germline): SQVTM, ANQGSEA. The CDR3 DNA sequence: TGCAGCGTTGATTTCAGGTTGTTGAACACTGAAGCTTTCTTT. Translated: CSVDFRLLNTEAFF.

The chain couples TRBV27 to TRBJ1-5, with a possible D match to TRBD1 (5 bases). Trimming took off 0 bases at V and 6 bases at J, with 12 bases between the two ends. CDR1 and CDR2 from the germline V gene are MNHEY and SMNVEV (reference sequence). The CDR3 spans 15 residues. CDR3 residues: CASSLSAYGAQPQHF. The CDR3 DNA follows: TGTGCCAGCAGTTTATCGGCGTATGGGGCTCAGCCCCAGCATTTT.

The rearrangement joins TRBV5-1 to TRBJ2-1; TRBD1 matches 7 bases. CDR1 is SGHRS, CDR2 YFSETQ, per germline. Trimming removed 4 bases from V and 13 bases from J; junction bases left unmatched: 8. The CDR3 loop spans 12 amino acids. The CDR3 is CASSNNRGFQFF. The CDR3 nucleotides read TGCGCCAGCAGCAACAACAGGGGATTTCAGTTCTTC.

V and J are TRBV14 and TRBJ2-1; 11 positions match TRBD2. With 0 bases clipped from V and 15 bases from J, the junction kept 4 bases outside the gene matches. Germline lookup yields CDR1 SGHDN and CDR2 FVKESK. The CDR3 is 13 amino acids. The CDR3 DNA reads TGTGCCAGCAGCCAAGATCTTAGCGGGAGGGGGTTCTTC. It translates to CASSQDLSGRGFF.

V usage is TRBV10-3 and J usage is TRBJ1-5; 12 nucleotides match TRBD1. From germline, CDR1 is ENHRY and CDR2 SYGVKD. This CDR3 contains 20 residues. V was clipped by 0 bases and J by 3 bases; unmatched bases: 12. In nucleotides, the CDR3 is TGTGCCATCAGTGAGTCTCCGGGACAGGGGGCCCGAAAGGACAATCAGCCCCAGCATTTT. Amino acid sequence: CAISESPGQGARKDNQPQHF.

V and J are TRBV7-6 and TRBJ1-1; tentative D call: TRBD1 (6 bases). V gave up 5 bases and J gave up 4 bases, with 17 bases separating them. This CDR3 spans 15 amino acids. The V gene's germline CDR1 is SGHVS and CDR2 FNYEAQ. In DNA, the CDR3 is TGTGCCAGCAGCATTGGACAGCTTGGGGGCACTGAAGCTTTCTTT. This encodes CASSIGQLGGTEAFF.

V usage is TRBV3-1 (or the pseudogene TRBV3-2) and J usage is TRBJ2-3; possibly TRBD1 for D (6 bases). The V end was cut by 0 bases, the J end by 4 bases, with 14 bases between. The germline gives CDR1 LGHDT, CDR2 YNNKEL (reference sequence). CDR3 length equals 16 residues. The CDR3 is CASSQDQNRVSDTQYF. DNA of the CDR3: TGTGCCAGCAGCCAAGATCAGAACAGGGTCTCAGATACGCAGTATTTT.

This rearrangement joins TRBV7-2 to TRBJ1-6; 7 nucleotides line up with TRBD1. This CDR3 comprises 12 residues. CDR1 SGHTA and CDR2 FQGNSA come from the germline V gene. V shed 4 bases, J shed 15 bases, and the junction held 6 bases outside the gene matches. Here the CDR3 DNA reads TGTGCCAGCAGCTGGGACAGTGCGGACCTCCACTTT. Amino acid sequence: CASSWDSADLHF.

This chain uses TRBV25-1 with TRBJ2-1, with 7 nucleotides matching TRBD1. V shed 3 bases, J shed 0 bases, and the junction held 11 bases outside the gene matches. CDR3 length equals 18 residues. Germline CDR1 is MGHDK and CDR2 is SYGVNS. CDR3 DNA: TGTGCCAGCAGTGATCAATCTTTCCGGGACAGCTCCTACAATGAGCAGTTCTTC. Amino acids: CASSDQSFRDSSYNEQFF.

V gene TRBV5-6 combines with J gene TRBJ2-7, with D possibly being TRBD2 (7 bases). From germline, CDR1 is SGHDT and CDR2 YYEEEE. The CDR3 extends over 14 amino acids. Trimming removed 4 bases at V and 1 base at J, with 12 bases between. CDR3 region: CASSLEGGSYEQYF. CDR3 bases: TGTGCCAGCAGCCTAGAGGGGGGGTCCTACGAGCAGTACTTC.

The gene calls are TRBV3-1 (or the pseudogene TRBV3-2) and TRBJ2-3; the D is unclear. This CDR3 has 16 residues. Trimming cost V 4 bases and J 2 bases, with 16 bases left between them. Germline V gene sequence: CDR1 LGHDT, CDR2 YNNKEL (reference sequence). The CDR3 protein is CASSPRLHPPTDTQYF. The DNA for the CDR3 is TGTGCCAGCAGCCCCAGGTTACACCCCCCCACAGATACGCAGTATTTT.

This rearrangement joins TRBV6-5 to TRBJ2-6, with D perhaps matching TRBD2 (6 bases). The CDR3 sequence is 15 residues long. Germline CDR1 MNHEY, CDR2 SVGAGI. Trimming removed 3 bases at V and 1 base at J, with 7 bases between. The CDR3 loop reads CASSYAGSGANVLTF. The CDR3 coding sequence is TGTGCCAGCAGTTATGCGGGGTCTGGGGCCAACGTCCTGACTTTC.

The chain joins TRBV7-9 to TRBJ2-4; 7 bases map to TRBD1. This CDR3 spans 18 amino acids. Trimming removed 1 base from V and 1 base from J; junction bases left unmatched: 10. Per the germline V gene, CDR1 is SEHNR and CDR2 is FQNEAQ (reference sequence). The CDR3 spells CASSLVHPWDSAKNIQYF. The CDR3 nucleotides are TGTGCCAGCAGCTTAGTCCACCCCTGGGACAGCGCCAAAAACATTCAGTACTTC.

This clone was recorded a few times. The rearrangement uses TRBV5-1 and TRBJ2-2; TRBD2 matches 15 bases. The CDR3 contains 16 residues. The germline V gene encodes CDR1 SGHRS and CDR2 YFSETQ. V lost 4 bases to trimming and J lost 3 bases; unmatched junction nucleotides: 1. CDR3 nucleotide sequence: TGCGCCAGCAGCGGACTAGCGGGAGGGGACACCGGGGAGCTGTTTTTT. Residues: CASSGLAGGDTGELFF.

The chain uses TRBV5-1 and TRBJ2-1; 11 positions agree with TRBD2. The germline CDR1 and CDR2 sequences are SGHRS and YFSETQ. The ends lost 8 bases at V and 5 bases at J; junction bases unmatched: 6. CDR3 size: 14 residues. Here the CDR3 DNA reads TGCGCCAGTTCCGGGACTAGCGGAGACAATGAGCAGTTCTTC. Translating it yields CASSGTSGDNEQFF.

The rearrangement links TRBV6-5 to TRBJ2-4; 7 bases align to TRBD1. Losses at the gene ends were 0 bases for V and 11 bases for J; bases not matched to a gene: 10. CDR3 length equals 15 residues. In germline, CDR1 is MNHEY, CDR2 SVGAGI. The CDR3, as DNA: TGTGCCAGCAGTTACTCGGAGAATGATGGGACAGTTCAGTACTTC. This codes for CASSYSENDGTVQYF.

The chain carries TRBV6-2 or TRBV6-3 and TRBJ1-2; D is perhaps TRBD1 (5 bases). CDR1 MNHEY and CDR2 SVGEGT come from the germline V gene. V was pared by 4 bases and J by 4 bases, with 16 bases between. This CDR3 region has 15 residues. The chain's CDR3 is CASSSPHRRAYGYTF. In nucleotides, the CDR3 is TGTGCCAGCAGTTCCCCCCACAGGAGGGCCTATGGCTACACCTTC.

This clone showed up just once. The V call is TRBV6-5, the J call TRBJ1-2; 7 nucleotides agree with TRBD1. Germline V gene sequence: CDR1 MNHEY, CDR2 SVGAGI. The length of the CDR3 is 12 residues. The trim removed 10 bases at V and 8 bases at J, leaving 10 bases unmatched. The CDR3 region has the DNA TGTGCCATTCCCGACAGGGTGGGCGGCTACACCTTC. This gives the protein CAIPDRVGGYTF.